Listed below are T cell receptor beta chains from one sample, sequenced in a study of OX40 agonist ivuxolimab in advanced cancers. Method: immunoSEQ multiplex PCR; TCRdb's copy keeps in-frame clones and lacks some. The sample carries tens of thousands of clones, around 90% recorded once. This sample comprised CD4+ or CD8+ T cells sorted from blood, obtained in a trial of the OX40 agonist ivuxolimab. Receptor source: an adult with an advanced solid tumor such as melanoma, head and neck, liver or kidney cancer. CDR3s include the opening cysteine and the closing phenylalanine or tryptophan. A D gene is named only where the DNA matches it firmly. Rows may omit the clone size; those that give it use once, few, many or a size class.

TGTGCCAGCTCACGTCAACAGGATCCGATGAACACTGAAGCTTTCTTT,CASSRQQDPMNTEAFF,-,TRBJ1-1,-,TRBV18
TGTGCCAGCAGCTTGGTAGCGGGAGGACCTAGCACAGATACGCAGTATTTT,CASSLVAGGPSTDTQYF,-,TRBJ2-3,TRBD2,TRBV5-4
TGTGCCAGCAGCAAAGCTTCAGGGACTAGCGGGGGCGAGAACACCGGGGAGCTGTTTTTT,CASSKASGTSGGENTGELFF,-,TRBJ2-2,-,TRBV21-1
TGTGCCAGCAGTGACTTTTTAGCGGGGCTGGAGACCCAGTACTTC,CASSDFLAGLETQYF,-,TRBJ2-5,TRBD2,TRBV25-1
TGTGCCAGCAGCCTCAGTAGTTCCTACGAGCAGTACTTC,CASSLSSSYEQYF,-,TRBJ2-7,-,TRBV7-9
TGTGCCAGCAGTGGGACTGAGTATGGCTACACCTTC,CASSGTEYGYTF,-,TRBJ1-2,-,TRBV6-1
TGTGCCAGCAGTGCCTTACTAACAACTAATGAAAAACTGTTTTTT,CASSALLTTNEKLFF,-,TRBJ1-4,-,TRBV25-1
TGCAGTGCTCCCCACGGCATATCGGCGGGTTTT,CSAPHGISAGF,once,TRBJ1-1,-,TRBV20-1
TGTGCCAGCAGCCCAGGACAGGGTGGGACGTTTGGAAAACTGTTTTTT,CASSPGQGGTFGKLFF,-,TRBJ1-4,TRBD1,TRBV11-2
TGTGCCAGCGGACAGGGTAATGGCTACACCTTC,CASGQGNGYTF,-,TRBJ1-2,TRBD1,TRBV6-5
TGTGCCAGCAGCCCGATCCCTCTGACAAATTCACCCCTCCACTTT,CASSPIPLTNSPLHF,few,TRBJ1-6,-,TRBV7-6
TGTGCCAGCAGTTTTCAGGCTCTGGGAAGGAACGAGCAGTACTTC,CASSFQALGRNEQYF,once,TRBJ2-7,-,TRBV27
TGTGCCAGCAGCCCTCTAGCGGGAGGTGAGCAGTTCTTC,CASSPLAGGEQFF,-,TRBJ2-1,TRBD2,TRBV7-3
TGTGCCAGCAGTGAAGTTGGGCTCGGGCAGCCCCAGCATTTT,CASSEVGLGQPQHF,-,TRBJ1-5,-,TRBV6-1
TGTGCCAGCTCACGTCAGGAATATAGCAATCAGCCCCAGCATTTT,CASSRQEYSNQPQHF,-,TRBJ1-5,-,TRBV18
TGTGCCAGCAGCAAAGACCGGGGAAGCAATCAGCCCCAGCATTTT,CASSKDRGSNQPQHF,-,TRBJ1-5,-,TRBV7-2
TGTGCCAGCAGCTTAGGCAGGGGGCTATATTCACCCCTCCACTTT,CASSLGRGLYSPLHF,-,TRBJ1-6,TRBD1,TRBV7-2
TGTGCCAGCAGGCGAGACACTGAAGCTTTCTTT,CASRRDTEAFF,few,TRBJ1-1,-,TRBV7-9
TGTGCCAGTAGTTATAGCGGCGTCTCGCCCCTCCACTTT,CASSYSGVSPLHF,-,TRBJ1-6,-,TRBV19
TGTGCCAGCAGTGACAGGGGGAACACAGATACGCAGTATTTT,CASSDRGNTDTQYF,-,TRBJ2-3,-,TRBV6-4
TGTGCCACCAGCAGAGATCTCGGGACAGGCAATCAGCCCCAGCATTTT,CATSRDLGTGNQPQHF,-,TRBJ1-5,TRBD1,TRBV15
TGCGCCAGCAGCTTGTTATATGAGGGGGTGCGAGACTATGGCTACACCTTC,CASSLLYEGVRDYGYTF,-,TRBJ1-2,-,TRBV5-1
TGCGCCAGCAGCTTGATAGGGGGGGACTATGGCTACACCTTC,CASSLIGGDYGYTF,-,TRBJ1-2,-,TRBV5-1
TGTGCCAGCAGCTCGCTGGGGGGACAAGAGCTGTTTTTT,CASSSLGGQELFF,-,TRBJ2-2,-,TRBV7-6
TGTGCCAGCAGCCGGACTAGCGGGGGGACCGATACGCAGTATTTT,CASSRTSGGTDTQYF,-,TRBJ2-3,TRBD2,TRBV13
TGTGCCAGCAGCGTCGGGGAGGGCAACACCGGGGAGCTGTTTTTT,CASSVGEGNTGELFF,-,TRBJ2-2,TRBD2,TRBV7-8
TGTGCCAGTAGCACTAGCGGGGACGAGCAGTACTTC,CASSTSGDEQYF,-,TRBJ2-7,TRBD2,TRBV19
TGTGCCAGCAGTTCGCCCGCGGGCGGACTGAAAGGGACTGAAGCTTTCTTT,CASSSPAGGLKGTEAFF,-,TRBJ1-1,-,TRBV27
TGTGCCAGCAGTTTAAGGGAGCAGTTCTTC,CASSLREQFF,-,TRBJ2-1,-,TRBV28
TGTGCCAGCAGCCTATCCACTAGCGGGAGGGCCGGGAACACAGATACGCAGTATTTT,CASSLSTSGRAGNTDTQYF,once,TRBJ2-3,TRBD2,TRBV7-9
TGTGCCAGCAGCTTAAACAGGAACTACGAGCAGTACTTC,CASSLNRNYEQYF,-,TRBJ2-7,-,TRBV7-9
TGTGCCAGCTCACTTAACCGGGATGAGCAGTTCTTC,CASSLNRDEQFF,-,TRBJ2-1,-,TRBV18
TGTGCCAGCAGTTACTCCGCTTCGGGCTCCTACAATGAGCAGTTCTTC,CASSYSASGSYNEQFF,-,TRBJ2-1,-,TRBV6-6
TGTGCCAGCAGCGGCCGGACTAGCGGGAGGGCTGAGCAGTTCTTC,CASSGRTSGRAEQFF,-,TRBJ2-1,TRBD2,TRBV11-1
TGTGCCAGCAGCTTGGACGGGGGGGCTCAAGCTTTCTTT,CASSLDGGAQAFF,-,TRBJ1-1,-,TRBV5-5
TGTGCCAGCAGTGAAAGTGTCAGAACCCTTGGCTACACCTTC,CASSESVRTLGYTF,once,TRBJ1-2,-,TRBV6-1
TGTGCCAGCAGCTTGCGACAGGGCGGGAATGAGCAGTTCTTC,CASSLRQGGNEQFF,-,TRBJ2-1,TRBD1,TRBV5-4
TGCAGCGTTGGAGAGGGAAATCAGCCCCAGCATTTT,CSVGEGNQPQHF,-,TRBJ1-5,-,TRBV29-1
TGTGCCAGCCTCCGGGACAGGGGTAACACCGGGGAGCTGTTTTTT,CASLRDRGNTGELFF,-,TRBJ2-2,TRBD1,TRBV5-6
TGTGCCAGCAGATACACTAGCTCCTACGAGCAGTACTTC,CASRYTSSYEQYF,-,TRBJ2-7,-,TRBV28
TGTGCCAGCTCACCGGACAGGGAGGGCGAGCAGTACTTC,CASSPDREGEQYF,-,TRBJ2-7,-,TRBV18
TGTGCCAGCAGTTTTTTAGGACAGGGTCCGCGAAACACCGGGGAGCTGTTTTTT,CASSFLGQGPRNTGELFF,few,TRBJ2-2,TRBD1,TRBV27
TGTGCCAGCTCACCCGGGACAGGCTACGAGCAGTACTTC,CASSPGTGYEQYF,few,TRBJ2-7,TRBD1,TRBV18